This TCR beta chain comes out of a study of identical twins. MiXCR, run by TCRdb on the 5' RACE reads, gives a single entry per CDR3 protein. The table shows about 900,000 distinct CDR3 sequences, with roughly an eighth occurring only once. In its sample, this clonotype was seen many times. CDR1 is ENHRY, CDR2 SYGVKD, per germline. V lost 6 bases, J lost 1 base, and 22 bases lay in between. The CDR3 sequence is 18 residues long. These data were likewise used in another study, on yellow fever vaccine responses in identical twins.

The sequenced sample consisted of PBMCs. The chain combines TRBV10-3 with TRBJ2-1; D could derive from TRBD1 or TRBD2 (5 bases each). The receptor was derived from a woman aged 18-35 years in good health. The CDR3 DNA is TGTGCCATCAGCCAAGTCGGGAATCCCGGGGCGTCCTACAATGAGCAGTTCTTC. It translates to CAISQVGNPGASYNEQFF.